These 6 T cell receptor beta chains came from one sample sequenced in a study of T cell responses to AZD1222 COVID-19 vaccine. TCRdb's copy holds only in-frame clones and misses some; the assay was immunoSEQ multiplex PCR. There are some 110,000 clones in the sample; approximately 90% occur only once, and roughly 9.2% lies in the top ten. The source material was peripheral blood, sampled on day 0 of AZD1222 vaccination. These receptors were collected from an adult in good health.

This rearrangement joins TRBV5-1 to TRBJ1-2, with TRBD1 identical over 9 bases. With V trimmed by 4 bases and J by 8 bases, 9 bases remained unmatched. This CDR3 spans 14 amino acids. Per germline, CDR1 SGHRS and CDR2 YFSETQ. The CDR3 sequence is CASSIWTGAQGYTF. The CDR3 DNA follows: TGCGCCAGCAGCATATGGACAGGGGCCCAAGGCTACACCTTC.

The chain carries TRBV2 and TRBJ1-2, with 7 bases identical to TRBD1. Germline V gene data show CDR1 as SNHLY and CDR2 as FYNNEI. Trimming removed 4 bases from V and 4 bases from J; junction bases left unmatched: 0. The CDR3 contains 12 residues. CDR3: CASSGQGYGYTF. The DNA for the CDR3 is TGTGCCAGCAGTGGACAGGGCTATGGCTACACCTTC.

The V call is TRBV6-4, the J call TRBJ2-3; D is undetermined. Germline values: CDR1 MRHNA, CDR2 SNTAGT. The V end was cut by 2 bases, the J end by 2 bases, with 5 bases between. The CDR3 loop spans 13 amino acids. The CDR3 nucleotides are TGTGCCAGCAGTGACACGATCACAGATACGCAGTATTTT. Translating it yields CASSDTITDTQYF.

This clone was found a few times. The chain carries TRBV7-9 and TRBJ2-2, with D unresolved. V lost 5 bases and J lost 5, with 21 bases in between. The CDR3 is made up of 17 amino acids. From germline, CDR1 is SEHNR and CDR2 FQNEAQ (reference sequence). DNA for the CDR3: TGTGCCAGCAGCCTCGAGGAGATAGTACACCTAACCGGGGAGCTGTTTTTT. It yields the protein CASSLEEIVHLTGELFF.

The chain links TRBV9 to TRBJ2-5, with 7 bases identical to TRBD2. The CDR3 sequence is 15 residues long. CDR1 and CDR2 (germline): SGDLS, YYNGEE. J lost 0 bases, V lost 4 bases, and 6 bases had no gene match. CDR3 nucleotide sequence: TGTGCCAGCAGCCCAGCCGGGACTAACCAAGAGACCCAGTACTTC. Translation gives CASSPAGTNQETQYF.

The chain recombines TRBV7-2 with TRBJ2-1, with no clear D. This CDR3 spans 12 amino acids. V gave up 5 bases and J gave up 7 bases, with 9 bases separating them. Germline V gene lookup returns CDR1 SGHTA and CDR2 FQGNSA. The CDR3 spells CASSPPLNEQFF. CDR3 in DNA: TGTGCCAGCAGCCCCCCATTGAATGAGCAGTTCTTC.